The 4 T cell receptor beta chains below all came from one sample that was sequenced in a study of T cell repertoires in cytomegalovirus infection. No antigen has been identified for these receptors. TCRdb used MiXCR to reprocess the reads, holding one entry per CDR3 protein. The sample lists about 570,000 distinct CDR3 sequences, around two fifths seen once, with about 48% in the top ten. The source was cultured PBMCs, collected from culture after CMV antigen stimulation. These receptor sequences come from a human donor in good health (CMV status not recorded). Some clones in this sample may be carry-over from other donors' samples.

The rearrangement joins TRBV6-1 to TRBJ1-1, with 7 bases aligning to TRBD1. The CDR3 totals 15 residues. The V gene's germline CDR1 is MNHNS and CDR2 SASEGT. J lost 0 bases, V lost 8 bases, and 9 bases had no gene match. CDR3 nucleotides: TGTGCCAGCCCCCGACAGGGCGGAATGAACACTGAAGCTTTCTTT. Its protein product is CASPRQGGMNTEAFF.

This clonotype occurred a few times. This chain links TRBV12-3 or TRBV12-4 with TRBJ2-1; 8 nucleotides match TRBD2. The trim removed 1 base at V and 2 bases at J, leaving 4 bases unmatched. The CDR3 has 16 amino acids. The CDR3 loop is CASSLEASGPYNEQFF. CDR3 nucleotides: TGTGCCAGCAGTTTAGAGGCTAGCGGGCCCTACAATGAGCAGTTCTTC.

The J gene is TRBJ1-1, the V gene TRBV12-3 or TRBV12-4; TRBD1 matches 9 bases. The junction had 6 bases not matched to a gene; V was cut back by 3 bases and J by 4 bases. There are 15 residues in the CDR3. CDR3 bases: TGTGCCAGCAGTTTGACCGGACAGGGGCGCACTGAAGCTTTCTTT. Translated, it gives CASSLTGQGRTEAFF.

V and J are TRBV7-2 and TRBJ2-7, with 10 positions matching TRBD1. Trimming at V came to 5 bases and at J to 6 bases, leaving 10 bases not matched to a gene. The V gene's germline CDR1 is SGHTA and CDR2 FQGNSA. CDR3 length: 15 residues. In DNA, the CDR3 is TGTGCCAGCAGCCAGACCACCGGGACAGGGGCCGAGCAGTACTTC. This encodes CASSQTTGTGAEQYF.